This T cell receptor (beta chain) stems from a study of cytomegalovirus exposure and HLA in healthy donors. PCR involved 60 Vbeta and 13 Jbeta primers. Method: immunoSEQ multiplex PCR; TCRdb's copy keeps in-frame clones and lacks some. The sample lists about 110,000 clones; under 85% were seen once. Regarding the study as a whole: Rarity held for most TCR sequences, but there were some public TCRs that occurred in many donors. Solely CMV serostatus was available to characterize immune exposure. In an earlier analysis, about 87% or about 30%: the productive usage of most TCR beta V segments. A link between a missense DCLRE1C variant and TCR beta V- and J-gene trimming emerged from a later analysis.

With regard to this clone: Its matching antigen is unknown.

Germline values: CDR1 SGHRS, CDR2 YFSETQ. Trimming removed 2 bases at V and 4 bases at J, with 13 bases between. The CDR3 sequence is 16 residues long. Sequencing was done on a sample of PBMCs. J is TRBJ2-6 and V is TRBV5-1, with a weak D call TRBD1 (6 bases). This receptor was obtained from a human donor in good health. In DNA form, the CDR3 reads TGCGCCAGCAGCTTAGGTGACAGGTTGGGGGCCAACGTCCTGACTTTC. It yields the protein CASSLGDRLGANVLTF. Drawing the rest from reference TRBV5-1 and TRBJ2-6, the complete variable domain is KAGVTQTPRYLIKTRGQQVTLSCSPISGHRSVSWYQQTPGQGLQFLFEYFSETQRNKGNFPGRFSGRQFSNSRSEMNVSTLELGDSALYLCASSLGDRLGANVLTFGAGSRLTVL.